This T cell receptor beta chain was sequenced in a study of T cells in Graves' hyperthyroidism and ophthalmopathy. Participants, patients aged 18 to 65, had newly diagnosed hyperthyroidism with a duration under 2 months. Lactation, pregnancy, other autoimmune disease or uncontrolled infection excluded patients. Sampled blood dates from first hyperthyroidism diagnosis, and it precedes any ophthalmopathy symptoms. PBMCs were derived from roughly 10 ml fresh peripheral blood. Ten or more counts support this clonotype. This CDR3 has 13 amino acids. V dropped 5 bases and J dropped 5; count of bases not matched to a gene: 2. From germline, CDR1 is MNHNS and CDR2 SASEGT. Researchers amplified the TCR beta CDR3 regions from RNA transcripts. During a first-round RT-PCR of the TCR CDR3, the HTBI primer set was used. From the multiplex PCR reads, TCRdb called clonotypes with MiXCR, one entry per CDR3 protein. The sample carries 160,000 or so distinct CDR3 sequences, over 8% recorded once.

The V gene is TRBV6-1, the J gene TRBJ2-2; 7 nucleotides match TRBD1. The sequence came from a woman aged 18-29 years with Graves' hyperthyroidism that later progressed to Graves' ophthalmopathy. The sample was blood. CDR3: CASSMTGTGELFF. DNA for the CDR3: TGTGCCAGCAGTATGACAGGGACCGGGGAGCTGTTTTTT.